This T cell receptor beta chain was observed in a study of blood T cell repertoires in COVID-19. Whole-study context: Some COVID-19 samples were acute and others convalescent; all came from the United States, Italy and Spain. Sources were T cells, B-cell-depleted T cells, or PBMCs; the material itself was cDNA or gDNA.

V was shortened by 3 bases and J by 1 base, with 10 bases between the two germline ends. Germline lookup yields CDR1 SGHDT and CDR2 YYEEEE. The CDR3 has 14 amino acids. Authors' processing steps: Amplification of reference gene primers was used by the study to estimate nucleated cell counts. Profiling relied on immunoSEQ multiplex PCR, and the TCRdb table lists in-frame clones only, not all of them. V, J and clone size derive from that table, while D and trimming were established from the DNA sequence. The sample lists under 150,000 clones, about nine tenths occurring once. Material: peripheral blood. The J gene is TRBJ2-5, the V gene TRBV5-6, with D perhaps TRBD1 (6 bases). This TCR came from a man aged 50 to 60 with active or convalescent COVID-19. The CDR3 DNA reads TGTGCCAGCAGCTCACTGGACAGCCAAGAGACCCAGTACTTC. Its protein product is CASSSLDSQETQYF. Full variable domain (missing parts from reference TRBV5-6 and TRBJ2-5): DAGVTQSPTHLIKTRGQQVTLRCSPKSGHDTVSWYQQALGQGPQFIFQYYEEEERQRGNFPDRFSGHQFPNYSSELNVNALLLGDSALYLCASSSLDSQETQYFGPGTRLLVL.